This entry features one T cell receptor (beta chain) sequence. Its specificity is unknown. The data are from a study of monozygotic twins with cystic fibrosis. About the research overall: Library input was about 3 micrograms of fragmented DNA, with approximately 14 PCR cycles. Study-level points and caveats: Shared CDR3 numbers were not associated with age, concordance or severity.

The germline V and J ends were trimmed by 2 bases and 2 bases, with 13 bases remaining between them. The CDR3 spans 15 residues. Germline V gene lookup returns CDR1 SGHRS and CDR2 YFSETQ. Clones were sequenced by immunoSEQ multiplex PCR, and TCRdb holds only the in-frame ones, with some missing. This sample has tens of thousands of clones, with 92% found just once. The receptor was isolated from a girl aged 2 to 9 with cystic fibrosis. The J gene is TRBJ2-5, the V gene TRBV5-1; D is ambiguous. Source material: blood. CDR3 residues: CASSFAPRLQETQYF. Here the CDR3 DNA reads TGCGCCAGCAGCTTCGCTCCAAGATTACAAGAGACCCAGTACTTC.